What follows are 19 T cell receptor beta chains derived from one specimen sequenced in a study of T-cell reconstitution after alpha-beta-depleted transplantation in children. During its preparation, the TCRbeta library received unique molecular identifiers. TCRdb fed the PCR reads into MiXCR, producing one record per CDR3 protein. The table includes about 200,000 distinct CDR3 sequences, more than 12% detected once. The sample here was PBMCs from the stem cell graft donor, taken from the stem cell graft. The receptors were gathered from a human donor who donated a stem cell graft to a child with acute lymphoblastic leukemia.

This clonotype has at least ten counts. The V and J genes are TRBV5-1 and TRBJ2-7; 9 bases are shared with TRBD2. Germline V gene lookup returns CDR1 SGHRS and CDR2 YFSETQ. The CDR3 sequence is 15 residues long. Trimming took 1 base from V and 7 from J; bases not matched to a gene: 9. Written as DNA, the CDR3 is TGCGCCAGCAGCTTGACGCTAGCGGGACCCGGAGAGCAGTACTTC. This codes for CASSLTLAGPGEQYF.

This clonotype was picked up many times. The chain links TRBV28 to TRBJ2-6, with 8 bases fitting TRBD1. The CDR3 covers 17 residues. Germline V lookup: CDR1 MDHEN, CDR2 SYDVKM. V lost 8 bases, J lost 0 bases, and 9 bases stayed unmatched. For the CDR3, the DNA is TGTGCCAGCGGGTCCCCAGGGGGCTTCTCTGGGGCCAACGTCCTGACTTTC. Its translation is CASGSPGGFSGANVLTF.

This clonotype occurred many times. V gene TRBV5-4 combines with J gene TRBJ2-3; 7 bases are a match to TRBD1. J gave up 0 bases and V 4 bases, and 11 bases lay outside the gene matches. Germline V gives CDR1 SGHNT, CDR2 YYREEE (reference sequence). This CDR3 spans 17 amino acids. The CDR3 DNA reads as TGTGCCAGCAGCCCAACCATCGACAGGGCTAGCACAGATACGCAGTATTTT. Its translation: CASSPTIDRASTDTQYF.

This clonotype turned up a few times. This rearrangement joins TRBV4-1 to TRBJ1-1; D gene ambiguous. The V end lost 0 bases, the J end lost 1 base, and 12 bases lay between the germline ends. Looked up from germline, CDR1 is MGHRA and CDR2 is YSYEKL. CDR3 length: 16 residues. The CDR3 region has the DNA TGCGCCAGCAGCCAAGAAAAGAGGGCCGGGAACACTGAAGCTTTCTTT. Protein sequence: CASSQEKRAGNTEAFF.

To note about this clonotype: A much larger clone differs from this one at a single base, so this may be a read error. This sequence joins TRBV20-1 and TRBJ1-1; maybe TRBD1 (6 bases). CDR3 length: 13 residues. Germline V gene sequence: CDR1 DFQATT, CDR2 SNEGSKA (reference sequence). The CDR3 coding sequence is TGCAGTACTAGGACAGACCCCAGCGCTGAAGCTTTCTTT. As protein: CSTRTDPSAEAFF.

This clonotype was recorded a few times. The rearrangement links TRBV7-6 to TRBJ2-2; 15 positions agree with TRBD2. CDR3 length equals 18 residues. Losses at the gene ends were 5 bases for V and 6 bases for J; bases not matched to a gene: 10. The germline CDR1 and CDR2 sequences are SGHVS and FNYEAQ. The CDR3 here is CASSPGLAGGVGAGELFF. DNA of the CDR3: TGTGCCAGCAGCCCGGGACTAGCGGGAGGAGTTGGGGCCGGGGAGCTGTTTTTT.

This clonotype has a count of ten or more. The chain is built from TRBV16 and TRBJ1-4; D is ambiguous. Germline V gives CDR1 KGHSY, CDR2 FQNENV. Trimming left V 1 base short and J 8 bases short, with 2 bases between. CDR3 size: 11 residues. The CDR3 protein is CASSQFEKLFF. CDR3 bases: TGTGCCAGCAGCCAATTCGAAAAACTGTTTTTT. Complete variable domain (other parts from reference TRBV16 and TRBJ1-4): GEEVAQTPKHLVRGEGQKAKLYCAPIKGHSYVFWYQQVLKNEFKFLISFQNENVFDETGMPKERFSAKCLPNSPCSLEIQATKLEDSAVYFCASSQFEKLFFGSGTQLSVL.

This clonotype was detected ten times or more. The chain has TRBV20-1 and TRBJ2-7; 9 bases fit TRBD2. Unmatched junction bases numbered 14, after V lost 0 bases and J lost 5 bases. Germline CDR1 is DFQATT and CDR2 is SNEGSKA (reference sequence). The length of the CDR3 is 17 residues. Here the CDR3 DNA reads TGCAGTGCTAGAGATCAGGGTTTAAGTAGCGGGAGCCACGAGCAGTACTTC. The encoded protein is CSARDQGLSSGSHEQYF.

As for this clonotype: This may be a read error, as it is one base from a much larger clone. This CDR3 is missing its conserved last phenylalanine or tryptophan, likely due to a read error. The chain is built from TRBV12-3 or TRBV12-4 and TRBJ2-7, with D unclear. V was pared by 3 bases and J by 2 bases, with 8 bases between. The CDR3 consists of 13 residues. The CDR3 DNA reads TGTGCCAGCAGTTTTCAGATTGCCTACGAGCAGTACTCC. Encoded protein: CASSFQIAYEQYS.

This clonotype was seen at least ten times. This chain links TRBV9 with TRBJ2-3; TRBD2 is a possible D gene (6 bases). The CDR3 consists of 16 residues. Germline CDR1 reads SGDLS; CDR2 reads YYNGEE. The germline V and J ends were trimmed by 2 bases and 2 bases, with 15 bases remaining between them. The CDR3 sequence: CASSVLGGSPTDTQYF. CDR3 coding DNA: TGTGCCAGCAGCGTCCTCGGGGGTTCCCCCACAGATACGCAGTATTTT.

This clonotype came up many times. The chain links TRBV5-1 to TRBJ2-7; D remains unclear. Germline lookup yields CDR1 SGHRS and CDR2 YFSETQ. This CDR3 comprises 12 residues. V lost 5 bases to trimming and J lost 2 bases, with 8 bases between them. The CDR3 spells CASSKGTYEQYF. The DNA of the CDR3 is TGCGCCAGCAGTAAAGGGACCTACGAGCAGTACTTC.

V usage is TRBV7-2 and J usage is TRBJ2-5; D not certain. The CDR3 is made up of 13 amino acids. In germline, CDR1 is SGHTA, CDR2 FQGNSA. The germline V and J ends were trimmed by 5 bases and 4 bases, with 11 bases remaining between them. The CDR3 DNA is TGTGCCAGCAGCCTCCAAGGAACAGAGACCCAGTACTTC. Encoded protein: CASSLQGTETQYF.

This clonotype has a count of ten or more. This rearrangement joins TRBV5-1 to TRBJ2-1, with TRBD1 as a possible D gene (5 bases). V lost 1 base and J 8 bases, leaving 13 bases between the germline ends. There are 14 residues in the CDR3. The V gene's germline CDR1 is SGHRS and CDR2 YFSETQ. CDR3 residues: CASSLSPRGDEQFF. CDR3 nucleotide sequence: TGCGCCAGCAGCTTGTCGCCTAGGGGCGATGAGCAGTTCTTC. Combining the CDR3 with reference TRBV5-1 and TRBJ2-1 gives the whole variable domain KAGVTQTPRYLIKTRGQQVTLSCSPISGHRSVSWYQQTPGQGLQFLFEYFSETQRNKGNFPGRFSGRQFSNSRSEMNVSTLELGDSALYLCASSLSPRGDEQFFGPGTRLTVL.

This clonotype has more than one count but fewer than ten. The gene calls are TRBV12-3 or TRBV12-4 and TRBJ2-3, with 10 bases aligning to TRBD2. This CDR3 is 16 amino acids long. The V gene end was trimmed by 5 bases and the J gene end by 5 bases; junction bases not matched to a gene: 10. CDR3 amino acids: CASSPVASGGGDTQYF. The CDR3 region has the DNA TGTGCCAGCAGTCCAGTTGCCAGCGGGGGGGGAGATACGCAGTATTTT.

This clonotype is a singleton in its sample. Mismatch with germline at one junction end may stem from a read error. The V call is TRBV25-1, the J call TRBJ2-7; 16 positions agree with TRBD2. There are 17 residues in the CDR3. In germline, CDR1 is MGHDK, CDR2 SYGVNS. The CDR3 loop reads CSSSAMGLAGGPYEQYF. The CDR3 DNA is TGTTCCAGCAGTGCAATGGGACTAGCGGGAGGGCCCTACGAGCAGTACTTC.

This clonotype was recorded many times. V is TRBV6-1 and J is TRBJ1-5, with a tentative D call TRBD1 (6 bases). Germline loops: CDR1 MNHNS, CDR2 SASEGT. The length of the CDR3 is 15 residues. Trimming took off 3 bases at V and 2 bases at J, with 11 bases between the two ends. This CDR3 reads CASSDYRVGNQPQHF. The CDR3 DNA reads TGTGCCAGCAGTGACTACAGGGTTGGCAATCAGCCCCAGCATTTT.

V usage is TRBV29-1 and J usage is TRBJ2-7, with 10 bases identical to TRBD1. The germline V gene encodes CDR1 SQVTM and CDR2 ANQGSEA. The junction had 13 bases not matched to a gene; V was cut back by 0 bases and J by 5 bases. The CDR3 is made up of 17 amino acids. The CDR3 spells CSVEDWNSGTGVDEQYF. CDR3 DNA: TGCAGCGTTGAAGATTGGAATTCCGGGACAGGGGTCGACGAGCAGTACTTC.

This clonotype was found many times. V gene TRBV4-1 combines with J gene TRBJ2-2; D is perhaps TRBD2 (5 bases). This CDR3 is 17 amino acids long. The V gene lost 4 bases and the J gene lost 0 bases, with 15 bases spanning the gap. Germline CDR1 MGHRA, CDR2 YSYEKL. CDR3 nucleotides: TGCGCCAGCAGCCCTGGACCTAGCCGTTCGAACACCGGGGAGCTGTTTTTT. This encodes CASSPGPSRSNTGELFF.

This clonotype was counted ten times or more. The chain's CDR3 is CASARGDEVLNTEAFF. The CDR3 coding sequence is TGCGCCAGCGCCCGTGGGGATGAGGTTTTGAACACTGAAGCTTTCTTT. The chain is built from TRBV5-1 and TRBJ1-1, with D unclear. The CDR3 spans 16 residues. Germline values: CDR1 SGHRS, CDR2 YFSETQ. V gave up 7 bases and J gave up 0 bases, with 19 bases separating them.